A selection of T cell receptor beta chains follows, all from one sample in a study of cytomegalovirus exposure and HLA in healthy donors. This table comes from immunoSEQ multiplex PCR, and its TCRdb copy is limited to in-frame clones, with some not included. In the table there are approximately 110,000 clones, roughly 68% of which are singletons. Sequencing was performed on PBMCs. These receptors were collected from a woman between 45 and 65 years old in good health and CMV-seropositive. Both conserved end residues are part of each CDR3. Fields, in order: CDR3 DNA, CDR3 protein, J gene, D gene, clone size, V gene. The D gene is left open where the match is weak. Clone size, where shown, is once, few, many, or a class for clones that have expanded.

TGTGCCACTGACCCGGGAGGGGAAAACACTGAAGCTTTCTTT	CATDPGGENTEAFF	TRBJ1-1	.	.	TRBV6-1
TGTGCCAGCAGCGGCGGGGAGCCCACAGATACGCAGTATTTT	CASSGGEPTDTQYF	TRBJ2-3	.	.	TRBV7-2
TGTGCCAGCAGTGAAGGGACAGGGGCTGAAAAACTGTTTTTT	CASSEGTGAEKLFF	TRBJ1-4	TRBD1	.	TRBV6-5
TGTGCCAGCAGTTTATTCTCGGGACTAGCCCGACCCCAAGAGGCCCAGTACTTC	CASSLFSGLARPQEAQYF	TRBJ2-5	TRBD2	.	TRBV27
TGTGCCAGCAGGCGGGGGTCCTCCTACGAGCAGTACTTC	CASRRGSSYEQYF	TRBJ2-7	TRBD2	.	TRBV25-1
TGTGCCAGCAGCAAACCGGGACAGGGTTTGGAGACCCAGTACTTC	CASSKPGQGLETQYF	TRBJ2-5	TRBD1	.	TRBV7-7
TGTGCCATCAGTGAGTCCGTCAGGGTTTCCGAGCAGTACTTC	CAISESVRVSEQYF	TRBJ2-7	.	.	TRBV10-3
TGTGCCAGCAGCTCAACCTGGACAGGGGGCCACACCGGGGAGCTGTTTTTT	CASSSTWTGGHTGELFF	TRBJ2-2	TRBD1	.	TRBV11-3
TGTGCCAGTACGGATCGAGGCTCTGGGGCCAACGTCCTGACTTTC	CASTDRGSGANVLTF	TRBJ2-6	.	.	TRBV19
TGTGCCATCAGTGCAACCGGGACAGGGAAGTGGTACGAGCAGTACTTC	CAISATGTGKWYEQYF	TRBJ2-7	TRBD1	.	TRBV10-3
TGTGCCAGCAGTGAAGCGGTTGGCATCTACTATGGCTACACCTTC	CASSEAVGIYYGYTF	TRBJ1-2	.	.	TRBV6-1
TGTGCCTGGGACTATTTCGATGGCTACACCTTC	CAWDYFDGYTF	TRBJ1-2	.	.	TRBV30
TGTGCCAGCAGCAAAAGCGCGGGGACAGGGGAGCCCTACGAGCAGTACTTC	CASSKSAGTGEPYEQYF	TRBJ2-7	.	.	TRBV21-1
TGTGCCAGCAGCCCCTCGACACCTTATTCACCCCTCCACTTT	CASSPSTPYSPLHF	TRBJ1-6	.	few	TRBV7-9
TGTGCCAGCAGCGATGTGGCCGGGGCAACTAATGAAAAACTGTTTTTT	CASSDVAGATNEKLFF	TRBJ1-4	.	.	TRBV9
TGTGCCAGCAGCTTTCAGAATGAGCAGTTCTTC	CASSFQNEQFF	TRBJ2-1	.	.	TRBV7-9
TGTGCCAGCAGCAGACAATGGGGGGGCCCTGGAGAGACCCAGTACTTC	CASSRQWGGPGETQYF	TRBJ2-5	.	once	TRBV7-8
TGTGCCAGTAGCTTACAGGGGAGACCTGGAAACACCATATATTTT	CASSLQGRPGNTIYF	TRBJ1-3	TRBD1	.	TRBV19
TGCGCCAGCAGCCCTTGGGGGCAAGGTGAAAAACTGTTTTTT	CASSPWGQGEKLFF	TRBJ1-4	.	.	TRBV4-1
TGTGCCAGCAGTGGGGGGACAGAACCCTATCAGCCCCAGCATTTT	CASSGGTEPYQPQHF	TRBJ1-5	TRBD1	.	TRBV2
TGTGCCAGCAGTTACTCCCACGGGGCCTACGAGCAGTACTTC	CASSYSHGAYEQYF	TRBJ2-7	.	.	TRBV6-5
TGTGCCAGCAGCTTTCAAGCTTCGGGAAATGAAAAACTGTTTTTT	CASSFQASGNEKLFF	TRBJ1-4	.	.	TRBV7-2
TGTGCCAGCAGTGAACTTGGCGGGCGGACCTACGAGCAGTACTTC	CASSELGGRTYEQYF	TRBJ2-7	.	.	TRBV28
TGTGCCATCAGTGAGCCTCCGGGACAGGGTGGTCACGAGCAGTACTTC	CAISEPPGQGGHEQYF	TRBJ2-7	TRBD1	.	TRBV10-3
TGCGCCAGCAGCCAAGCCCGGGACAGGGACTATAATTCACCCCTCCACTTT	CASSQARDRDYNSPLHF	TRBJ1-6	TRBD1	.	TRBV4-1
TGTGCCAGCAGCGTAGCTTTTACCAGTGGCTACACCTTC	CASSVAFTSGYTF	TRBJ1-2	.	.	TRBV9
TGTGCCAGCAGCAGGGGGGGGACGGGGTACTACGAGCAGTACTTC	CASSRGGTGYYEQYF	TRBJ2-7	.	once	TRBV5-4
TGTGCCAGCACCGTGGGGAGAGATCAGCCCCAGCATTTT	CASTVGRDQPQHF	TRBJ1-5	.	.	TRBV2
TGTGCCAGCCGTGCGGGGACAGGGGGCTTTCTATATGAAAAACTGTTTTTT	CASRAGTGGFLYEKLFF	TRBJ1-4	TRBD1	.	TRBV2
TGCGCCAGCAGCGCCGGACATTTACCGCACTATGGCTACACCTTC	CASSAGHLPHYGYTF	TRBJ1-2	.	.	TRBV5-1
TGTGCCAGCAGCTTGGTCAGGGGCCCAAATTCACCCCTCCACTTT	CASSLVRGPNSPLHF	TRBJ1-6	.	.	TRBV5-6
TGTGCCAGCTCACCACCCGCGGGCTACGAGCAGTACTTC	CASSPPAGYEQYF	TRBJ2-7	.	.	TRBV18
TGTGCCAGCAGCCAAGGCAGCGGGGGGGAGGTTGAGACCCAGTACTTC	CASSQGSGGEVETQYF	TRBJ2-5	TRBD2	.	TRBV4-2
TGTGCCAGCAGCTCCGTCTCCACAGATACGCAGTATTTT	CASSSVSTDTQYF	TRBJ2-3	.	once	TRBV7-3
TGCGCCAGCAGCTTGTACATGAACGAGCAGTACTTC	CASSLYMNEQYF	TRBJ2-7	.	.	TRBV5-1
TGTGCCAGCAGCTTGGGAGGGAGAGATAACATTCAGTACTTC	CASSLGGRDNIQYF	TRBJ2-4	.	once	TRBV5-6
TGTGCCAGTAGTAGACCAAGCGGCAGGGGGCTCGACTATGGCTACACCTTC	CASSRPSGRGLDYGYTF	TRBJ1-2	TRBD1	.	TRBV19
TGTGCCAGCAGCTCGACCGGACTGAGCTCCTACGAGCAGTACTTC	CASSSTGLSSYEQYF	TRBJ2-7	.	.	TRBV7-2
TGTGCCAGCAGCTTAATGGCCCAGCGGGTATTCAATGAGCAGTTCTTC	CASSLMAQRVFNEQFF	TRBJ2-1	.	once	TRBV7-3
TGCGCCAGCAGTGGACATGGCGGGGAGCTGTTTTTT	CASSGHGGELFF	TRBJ2-2	.	.	TRBV10-1
TGTGCCAGTACGGACGGGGGGCACCTCTACGAGCAGTACTTC	CASTDGGHLYEQYF	TRBJ2-7	.	.	TRBV19
TGCGCCAGCAGCTTGGCGGGGGTGGGTACTGAAGCTTTCTTT	CASSLAGVGTEAFF	TRBJ1-1	.	.	TRBV5-1
TGCGCCAGCAGCTTGCCTCAGGAGGGTACTGAAGCTTTCTTT	CASSLPQEGTEAFF	TRBJ1-1	.	.	TRBV5-1
TGTGCCAGCAGCCATAGCGGGGGCCCCTCCTACGAGCAGTACTTC	CASSHSGGPSYEQYF	TRBJ2-7	TRBD2	once	TRBV11-3
TGTGCCTCCGAGCCTAGTGGGACAGATACGCAGTATTTT	CASEPSGTDTQYF	TRBJ2-3	.	.	TRBV2
TGTGCCAGCAGGCGCAGGGGCGCGGCGGAAAAACTGTTTTTT	CASRRRGAAEKLFF	TRBJ1-4	.	.	TRBV27
TGTGCCAGTACCACCCACACGGGGAACTATGGCTACACCTTC	CASTTHTGNYGYTF	TRBJ1-2	.	few	TRBV19
TGTGCCAGCAGTTCCTGGACAGGGAGAGGATCGAACACTGAAGCTTTCTTT	CASSSWTGRGSNTEAFF	TRBJ1-1	TRBD1	.	TRBV27
TGTGCCAGCAGCCGCGGTGGAAGGGGTCTGCACGAGCAGTACTTC	CASSRGGRGLHEQYF	TRBJ2-7	.	.	TRBV6-5
TGTGCCACCAGCAGAGCTCCGACAGCTTTGAACACTGAAGCTTTCTTT	CATSRAPTALNTEAFF	TRBJ1-1	.	.	TRBV15
TGTGCCAGCAGTGAGAATACTCAGGGCTATGGCTACACCTTC	CASSENTQGYGYTF	TRBJ1-2	.	.	TRBV6-1
TGTGCCAGCAGCTTGGCCGTCAGTATGATAAATGAAAAACTGTTTTTT	CASSLAVSMINEKLFF	TRBJ1-4	.	.	TRBV5-8
TGTGCCAGCAGCTCGAGGGCCAGCGGGGGTCAAGGGGAGCAGTACTTC	CASSSRASGGQGEQYF	TRBJ2-7	TRBD2	once	TRBV7-8